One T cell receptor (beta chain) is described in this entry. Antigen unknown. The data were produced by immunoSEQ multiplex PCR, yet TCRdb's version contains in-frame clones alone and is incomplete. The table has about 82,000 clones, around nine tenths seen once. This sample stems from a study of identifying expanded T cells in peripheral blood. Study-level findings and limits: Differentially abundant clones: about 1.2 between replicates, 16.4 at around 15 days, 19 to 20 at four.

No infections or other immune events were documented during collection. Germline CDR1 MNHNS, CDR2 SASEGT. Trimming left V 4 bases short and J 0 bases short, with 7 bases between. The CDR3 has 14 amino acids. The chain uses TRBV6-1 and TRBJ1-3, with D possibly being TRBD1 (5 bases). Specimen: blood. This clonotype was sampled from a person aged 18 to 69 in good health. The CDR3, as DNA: TGTGCCAGCAGTGGTGGGACCTCTGGAAACACCATATATTTT. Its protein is CASSGGTSGNTIYF.